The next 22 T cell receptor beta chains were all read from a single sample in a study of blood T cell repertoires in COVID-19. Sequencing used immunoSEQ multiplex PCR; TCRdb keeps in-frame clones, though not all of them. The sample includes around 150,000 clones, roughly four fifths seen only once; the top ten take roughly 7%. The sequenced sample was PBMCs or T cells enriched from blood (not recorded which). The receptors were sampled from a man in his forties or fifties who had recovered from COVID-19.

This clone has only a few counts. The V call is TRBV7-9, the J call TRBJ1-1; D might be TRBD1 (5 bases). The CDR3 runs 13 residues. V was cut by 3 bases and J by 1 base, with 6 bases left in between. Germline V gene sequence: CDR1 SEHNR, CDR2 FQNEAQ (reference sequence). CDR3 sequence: CASSFGANTEAFF. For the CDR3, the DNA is TGTGCCAGCAGCTTTGGGGCGAACACTGAAGCTTTCTTT.

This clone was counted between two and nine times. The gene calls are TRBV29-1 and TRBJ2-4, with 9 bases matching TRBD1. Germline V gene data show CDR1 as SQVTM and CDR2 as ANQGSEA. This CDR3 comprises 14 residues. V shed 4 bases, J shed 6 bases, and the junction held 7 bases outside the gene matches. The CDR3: CSVVKGQGRNIQYF. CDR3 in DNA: TGCAGCGTTGTTAAGGGACAGGGCCGAAACATTCAGTACTTC.

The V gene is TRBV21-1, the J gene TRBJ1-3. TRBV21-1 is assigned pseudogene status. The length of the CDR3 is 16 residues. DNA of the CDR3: TGTGCCAGCAGCAAAGACGTGAGGCCAAGGGGAAACACCATATATTTT. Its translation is CASSKDVRPRGNTIYF.

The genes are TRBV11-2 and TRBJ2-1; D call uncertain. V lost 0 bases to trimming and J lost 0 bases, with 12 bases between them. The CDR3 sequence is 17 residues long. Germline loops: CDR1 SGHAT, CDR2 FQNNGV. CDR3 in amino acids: CASSLDPGSFSYNEQFF. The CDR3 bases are TGTGCCAGCAGCTTAGATCCAGGTTCCTTCTCCTACAATGAGCAGTTCTTC.

This CDR3 is CASSSPTGINTEAFF. CDR3 nucleotides: TGTGCCAGCAGTTCCCCGACAGGGATTAACACTGAAGCTTTCTTT. The rearrangement joins TRBV6-2 or TRBV6-3 to TRBJ1-1; 7 bases are a match to TRBD1. This CDR3 has 15 amino acids. The V and J ends lost 4 bases and 2 bases, in that order; junction bases with no gene match: 7. CDR1 is MNHEY and CDR2 is SVGEGT in the germline V gene.

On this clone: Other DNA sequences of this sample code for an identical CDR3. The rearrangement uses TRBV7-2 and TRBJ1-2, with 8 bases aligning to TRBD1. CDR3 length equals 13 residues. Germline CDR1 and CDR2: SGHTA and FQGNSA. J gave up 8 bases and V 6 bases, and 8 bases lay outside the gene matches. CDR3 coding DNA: TGTGCCAGCAGGCAAGGACAGGGCGACGGCTACACCTTC. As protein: CASRQGQGDGYTF. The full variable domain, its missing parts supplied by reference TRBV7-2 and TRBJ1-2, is GAGVSQSPSNKVTEKGKDVELRCDPISGHTALYWYRQSLGQGLEFLIYFQGNSAPDKSGLPSDRFSAERTGGSVSTLTIQRTQQEDSAVYLCASRQGQGDGYTFGSGTRLTVV.

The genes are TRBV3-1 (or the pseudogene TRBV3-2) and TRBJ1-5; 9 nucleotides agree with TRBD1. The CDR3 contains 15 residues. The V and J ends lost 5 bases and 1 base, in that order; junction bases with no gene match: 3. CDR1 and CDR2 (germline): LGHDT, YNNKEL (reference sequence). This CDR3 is CASSEGQGSNQPQHF. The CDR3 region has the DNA TGTGCCAGCAGCGAAGGACAGGGGAGCAATCAGCCCCAGCATTTT.

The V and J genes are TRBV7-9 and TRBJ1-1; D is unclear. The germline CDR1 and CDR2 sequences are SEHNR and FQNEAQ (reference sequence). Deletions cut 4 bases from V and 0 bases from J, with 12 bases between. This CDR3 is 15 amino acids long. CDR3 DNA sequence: TGTGCCAGCAGCTCCTCGACATACTTGAACACTGAAGCTTTCTTT. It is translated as CASSSSTYLNTEAFF. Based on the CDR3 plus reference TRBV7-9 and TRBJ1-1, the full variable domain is DTGVSQNPRHKITKRGQNVTFRCDPISEHNRLYWYRQTLGQGPEFLTYFQNEAQLEKSRLLSDRFSAERPKGSFSTLEIQRTEQGDSAMYLCASSSSTYLNTEAFFGQGTRLTVV.

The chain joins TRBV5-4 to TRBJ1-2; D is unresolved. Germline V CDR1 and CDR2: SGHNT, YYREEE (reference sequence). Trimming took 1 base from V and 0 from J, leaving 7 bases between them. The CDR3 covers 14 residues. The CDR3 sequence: CASSLKGANYGYTF. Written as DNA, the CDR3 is TGTGCCAGCAGCTTGAAAGGAGCTAACTATGGCTACACCTTC.

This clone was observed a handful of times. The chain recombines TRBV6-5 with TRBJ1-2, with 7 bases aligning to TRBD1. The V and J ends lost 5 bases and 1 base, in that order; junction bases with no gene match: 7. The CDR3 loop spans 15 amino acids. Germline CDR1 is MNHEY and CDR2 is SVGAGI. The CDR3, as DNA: TGTGCCAGCAGTAACTGGGACAGAAGTAACTATGGCTACACCTTC. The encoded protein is CASSNWDRSNYGYTF.

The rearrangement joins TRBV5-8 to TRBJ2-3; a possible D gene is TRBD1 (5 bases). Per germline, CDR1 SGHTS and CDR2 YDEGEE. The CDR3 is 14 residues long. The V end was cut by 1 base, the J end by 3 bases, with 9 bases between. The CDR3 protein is CASSLQGSTDTQYF. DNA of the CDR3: TGTGCCAGCAGCTTGCAGGGCTCGACAGATACGCAGTATTTT.

DNA of the CDR3: TGTGCCAGCAGCGACCGGGGGTTCAATCAGCCCCAGCATTTT. This sequence encodes CASSDRGFNQPQHF. The V gene is TRBV5-6, the J gene TRBJ1-5, with D maybe TRBD1 (5 bases). This CDR3 is built from 14 residues. CDR1 SGHDT and CDR2 YYEEEE come from the germline V gene. The ends were cut back, 4 bases at V and 3 bases at J, with 11 bases in the middle.

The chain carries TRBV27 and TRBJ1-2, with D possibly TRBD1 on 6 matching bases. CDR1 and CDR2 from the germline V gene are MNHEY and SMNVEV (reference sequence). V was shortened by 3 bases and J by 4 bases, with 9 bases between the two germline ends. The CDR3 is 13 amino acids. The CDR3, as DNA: TGTGCCAGCAGTTTCAAACAGGGCTATGGCTACACCTTC. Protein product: CASSFKQGYGYTF.

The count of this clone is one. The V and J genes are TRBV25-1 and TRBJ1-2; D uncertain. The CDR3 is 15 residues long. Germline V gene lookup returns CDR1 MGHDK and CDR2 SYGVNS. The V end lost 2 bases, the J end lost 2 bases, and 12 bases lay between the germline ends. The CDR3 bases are TGTGCCAGCAGTGAAATAGATGTGGTCAACTATGGCTACACCTTC. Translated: CASSEIDVVNYGYTF.

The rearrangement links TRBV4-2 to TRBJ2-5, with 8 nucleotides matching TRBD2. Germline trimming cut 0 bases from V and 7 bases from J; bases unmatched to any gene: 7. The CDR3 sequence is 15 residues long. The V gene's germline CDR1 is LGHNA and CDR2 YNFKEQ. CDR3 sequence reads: CASSQEGTSPGTQYF. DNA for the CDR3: TGTGCCAGCAGCCAAGAAGGGACTAGTCCAGGGACCCAGTACTTC.

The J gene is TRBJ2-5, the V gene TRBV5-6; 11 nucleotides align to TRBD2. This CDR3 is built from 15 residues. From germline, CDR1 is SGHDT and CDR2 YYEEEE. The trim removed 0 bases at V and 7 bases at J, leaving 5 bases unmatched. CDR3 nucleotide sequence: TGTGCCAGCAGCTTGGAAGGGACTAGCGGAGGGACCCAGTACTTC. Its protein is CASSLEGTSGGTQYF.

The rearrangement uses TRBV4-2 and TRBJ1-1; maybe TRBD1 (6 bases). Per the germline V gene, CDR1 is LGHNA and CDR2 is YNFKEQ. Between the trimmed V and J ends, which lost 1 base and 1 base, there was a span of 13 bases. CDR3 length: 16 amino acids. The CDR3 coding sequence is TGTGCCAGCAGCCAAGTTGGAGGACAGACGAACACTGAAGCTTTCTTT. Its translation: CASSQVGGQTNTEAFF.

The CDR3 sequence is CASSPRSSYNSPLHF. The CDR3 nucleotides read TGCGCCAGCAGCCCCCGGAGCTCCTATAATTCACCCCTCCACTTT. The chain has TRBV5-1 and TRBJ1-6; D unclear. V lost 4 bases and J lost 0, with 8 bases in between. The CDR3 is 15 amino acids. Germline V gene data show CDR1 as SGHRS and CDR2 as YFSETQ.

CDR3 amino acids: CASSIRDRGYEQYF. CDR3 DNA sequence: TGTGCCAGTAGTATCCGGGACAGGGGTTACGAGCAGTACTTC. V gene TRBV19 combines with J gene TRBJ2-7, with TRBD1 identical over 10 bases. Germline CDR1 LNHDA, CDR2 SQIVND (reference sequence). The CDR3 has 14 residues. V was clipped by 3 bases and J by 4 bases; unmatched bases: 3.

The CDR3 region has the DNA TGTGCCACCAGCAGAGAAAGGACATTGAACACTGAAGCTTTCTTT. As protein: CATSRERTLNTEAFF. The chain uses TRBV15 and TRBJ1-1; the D gene is possibly TRBD1 (5 bases). The V end was cut by 0 bases, the J end by 0 bases, with 8 bases between. The CDR3 is made up of 15 amino acids. Germline CDR1 and CDR2: LNHNV and YYDKDF (reference sequence).

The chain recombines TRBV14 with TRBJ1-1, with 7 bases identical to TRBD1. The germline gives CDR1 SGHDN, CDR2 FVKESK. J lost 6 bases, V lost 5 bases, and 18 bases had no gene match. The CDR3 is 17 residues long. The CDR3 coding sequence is TGTGCCAGCAGCGCAAGGGACAGCTCGACCAGCGGGTCTGAAGCTTTCTTT. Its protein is CASSARDSSTSGSEAFF. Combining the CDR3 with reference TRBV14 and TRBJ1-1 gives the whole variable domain EAGVTQFPSHSVIEKGQTVTLRCDPISGHDNLYWYRRVMGKEIKFLLHFVKESKQDESGMPNNRFLAERTGGTYSTLKVQPAELEDSGVYFCASSARDSSTSGSEAFFGQGTRLTVV.

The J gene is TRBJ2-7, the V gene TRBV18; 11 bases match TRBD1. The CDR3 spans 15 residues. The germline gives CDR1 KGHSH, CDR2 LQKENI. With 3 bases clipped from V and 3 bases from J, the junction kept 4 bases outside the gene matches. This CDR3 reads CASSPLGTGGYEQYF. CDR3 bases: TGTGCCAGCTCACCCCTTGGGACAGGGGGCTACGAGCAGTACTTC.